This T cell receptor beta chain was identified during a study of OX40 agonist ivuxolimab in advanced cancers. Study results and caveats: At 0.1 to 3.0 mg/kg and by week 6, clonal expansion occurred in CD4+ and CD8+ blood T cells. Clonal expansion among partial responders at 0.1-3.0 mg/kg ranked near the lowest.

V lost 6 bases and J lost 0, with 12 bases in between. The CDR3 length is 15 residues. Per germline, CDR1 SNHLY and CDR2 FYNNEI. Measured with immunoSEQ multiplex PCR; TCRdb has only the in-frame clones, and not every one. This table has 91,000 or so clones, more than 75% appearing once. Of note for this clone: The antigen is undetermined.

The clonotype comes from an adult with an advanced solid tumor such as melanoma, head and neck, liver or kidney cancer. The sample in question was CD4+ or CD8+ T cells sorted from blood, obtained in a trial of the OX40 agonist ivuxolimab. J is TRBJ1-3 and V is TRBV2; D is perhaps TRBD1 (5 bases). The CDR3 reads CASSASGLSGNTIYF. The DNA of the CDR3 is TGTGCCAGCAGCGCATCGGGGCTCTCTGGAAACACCATATATTTT.